This record covers a single T cell receptor (beta chain). Its antigen is undetermined. This record belongs to a study of cytomegalovirus exposure and HLA in healthy donors. Study-level results: Indistinguishable V segments such as TRBV6-2 and TRBV6-3 were excluded. Across donors, sequencing depth was assumed by presence/absence analyses to be roughly uniform. A prior analysis recorded that most TCR beta V segments were productive about 90% or about 30% of the time. Through in vitro validation, three CMV-associated chains were shown to be specific for CMV antigens.

The PCR had 60 Vbeta and 13 Jbeta primers. TCRdb's copy holds only in-frame clones and misses some; the assay was immunoSEQ multiplex PCR. This sample has about 160,000 clones, with approximately 70% found just once. Germline V CDR1 and CDR2: LGHNA, YSLEER. The V gene lost 0 bases and the J gene lost 5 bases, with 13 bases spanning the gap. The CDR3 is 15 amino acids. The V call is TRBV4-3, the J call TRBJ1-1, with D perhaps TRBD1 (5 bases). Sequenced material: PBMCs. The TCR comes from a middle-aged man in good health and CMV-seropositive. The CDR3 nucleotides read TGCGCCAGCAGCCAAGAGGAGGGGATTAGGACTGAAGCTTTCTTT. Its translation is CASSQEEGIRTEAFF.